What follows is one T cell receptor beta chain and its context. V was cut by 4 bases and J by 2 bases, with 8 bases left in between. The length of the CDR3 is 13 residues. Germline assignment: CDR1 MNHEY and CDR2 SVGEGT. Generated by immunoSEQ multiplex PCR, the TCRdb table keeps only in-frame clones and is missing some. The table shows hundreds of thousands of clones, with nearly 90% occurring only once. The sample originates from a study of blood T cell repertoires in COVID-19. The specimen was PBMCs or T cells enriched from blood (not recorded which). The rearrangement uses TRBV6-2 or TRBV6-3 and TRBJ1-1, with a weak D call TRBD1 (5 bases). The clonotype was recovered from a woman aged 18 to 35 with acute COVID-19. The CDR3 nucleotides read TGTGCCAGCAGTTTGACAGTTAACACTGAAGCTTTCTTT. Translating it yields CASSLTVNTEAFF.